The 24 T cell receptor beta chains reported below all come from one sample, sequenced in a study of blood T cell repertoires in COVID-19. The method was immunoSEQ multiplex PCR; TCRdb's version includes in-frame clones alone and lacks a portion of them. The table includes around 200,000 clones, around 80% detected once. The specimen was peripheral blood. These receptors were obtained from a man aged 45-65 years who had recovered from COVID-19.

V gene TRBV27 combines with J gene TRBJ2-3, with a weak D call TRBD1 (6 bases). Germline-derived CDR1 and CDR2 are MNHEY and SMNVEV (reference sequence). This CDR3 is built from 13 residues. Trimming took 6 bases from V and 2 from J, leaving 9 bases between them. For the CDR3, the DNA is TGTGCCAGCAGCCGGGACATCACAGATACGCAGTATTTT. Translation: CASSRDITDTQYF.

The rearrangement uses TRBV5-4 and TRBJ2-7, with TRBD1 identical over 7 bases. The germline V gene encodes CDR1 SGHNT and CDR2 YYREEE (reference sequence). Trimming removed 3 bases from V and 4 bases from J; junction bases left unmatched: 1. The CDR3 loop spans 12 amino acids. Here the CDR3 reads CASSWDSYEQYF. DNA of the CDR3: TGTGCCAGCAGCTGGGACAGTTACGAGCAGTACTTC.

The chain joins TRBV7-8 to TRBJ2-7, with a tentative D call TRBD1 (6 bases). Germline lookup yields CDR1 SGHVS and CDR2 FQNEAQ. This CDR3 contains 17 residues. V was pared by 3 bases and J by 7 bases, with 25 bases between. In DNA form, the CDR3 reads TGTGCCAGCAGCTTCACGAACACCGGACAGCCGAATAAAGAGCAGTACTTC. Translated: CASSFTNTGQPNKEQYF.

On this clone: A much larger clone sits a single nucleotide away, making a read error possible. This rearrangement joins TRBV28 to TRBJ2-2; maybe TRBD1 (6 bases). V gave up 2 bases and J gave up 1 base, with 8 bases separating them. Germline lookup yields CDR1 MDHEN and CDR2 SYDVKM. CDR3 length: 15 residues. The CDR3 DNA reads TGTGCCAGCAGTTTAATACAGGGGAACACCGGGGAGCTGTTTTTT. Its protein is CASSLIQGNTGELFF.

The V and J genes are TRBV5-5 and TRBJ2-1; D possibly corresponds to TRBD2 (6 bases). V lost 4 bases, J lost 2 bases, and 16 bases lay in between. The CDR3 has 16 residues. CDR1 SGHKS and CDR2 YYEKEE come from the germline V gene (reference sequence). The CDR3 loop is CASSQNSGLTYNEQFF. CDR3 nucleotide sequence: TGTGCCAGCAGCCAGAACAGCGGGTTGACCTACAATGAGCAGTTCTTC.

The chain uses TRBV5-6 and TRBJ2-1; possible D gene TRBD1, 6 bases. This CDR3 has 16 amino acids. Deletions cut 3 bases from V and 4 bases from J, with 17 bases between. From germline, CDR1 is SGHDT and CDR2 YYEEEE. This CDR3 is CASSSNYRDTYNEQFF. The CDR3 region has the DNA TGTGCCAGCAGCTCCAATTACAGGGATACTTACAATGAGCAGTTCTTC.

V usage is TRBV2 and J usage is TRBJ1-4; TRBD1 is a possible D gene (5 bases). Trimming left V 4 bases short and J 0 bases short, with 9 bases between. The CDR3 spans 15 residues. Germline CDR1 and CDR2: SNHLY and FYNNEI. For the CDR3, the DNA is TGTGCCAGCAGTGCGGACACTTCAACTAATGAAAAACTGTTTTTT. Protein product: CASSADTSTNEKLFF.

The V gene is TRBV27, the J gene TRBJ1-3; 8 bases are a match to TRBD1. V dropped 4 bases and J dropped 2; count of bases not matched to a gene: 1. Germline loops: CDR1 MNHEY, CDR2 SMNVEV (reference sequence). This CDR3 comprises 14 residues. CDR3 amino acids: CASSWTGTGNTIYF. CDR3 coding DNA: TGTGCCAGCAGTTGGACAGGGACTGGAAACACCATATATTTT.

The rearrangement links TRBV12-3 or TRBV12-4 to TRBJ1-2; D unresolved. The V end was cut by 0 bases, the J end by 5 bases, with 7 bases between. This CDR3 spans 13 amino acids. The CDR3 loop is CASSLAGRYGYTF. CDR3 sequence (DNA): TGTGCCAGCAGTTTAGCAGGGAGATATGGCTACACCTTC.

The J gene is TRBJ1-5, the V gene TRBV10-3, with D perhaps TRBD1 (6 bases). The CDR3 consists of 14 residues. The V end was cut by 2 bases, the J end by 2 bases, with 7 bases between. In germline, CDR1 is ENHRY, CDR2 SYGVKD. The CDR3 DNA follows: TGTGCCATCAGTGAGGCAGGGGGCAATCAGCCCCAGCATTTT. Translating gives CAISEAGGNQPQHF.

V gene TRBV18 combines with J gene TRBJ2-4; TRBD2 matches 15 bases. Germline V gene lookup returns CDR1 KGHSH and CDR2 LQKENI. Trimming cost V 3 bases and J 6 bases; bases outside gene matches: 21. The CDR3 sequence is 22 residues long. This chain's CDR3 is CASSPAAGLAGGLDPLGNIQYF. The CDR3 DNA reads as TGTGCCAGCTCACCCGCGGCGGGACTAGCGGGAGGATTGGATCCTTTGGGAAACATTCAGTACTTC.

The rearrangement uses TRBV10-3 and TRBJ2-1, with TRBD1 matching over 9 bases. CDR1 and CDR2 (germline): ENHRY, SYGVKD. The CDR3 is 14 amino acids. Trimming took 6 bases from V and 8 from J; bases not matched to a gene: 8. CDR3 amino acids: CAIRRTGERDEQFF. CDR3 nucleotide sequence: TGTGCCATCAGAAGGACAGGGGAGAGGGATGAGCAGTTCTTC.

Only one count was recorded for this clone. The DNA is left out, because the CDR3 cannot be placed on it with certainty; the CDR3 is given as TCRdb lists it. This chain links TRBV27 with TRBJ2-5; TRBD1, the D gene given by the table, was not confirmed from the DNA. CDR1 and CDR2 from the germline V gene are MNHEY and SMNVEV (reference sequence). The CDR3 spans 16 residues, counting both ends. The CDR3 spells CASSSSPGHLKETQYF.

This rearrangement joins TRBV11-2 to TRBJ1-6; no definite D call. Germline values: CDR1 SGHAT, CDR2 FQNNGV. The ends were cut back, 3 bases at V and 11 bases at J, with 14 bases in the middle. The length of the CDR3 is 14 residues. The DNA for the CDR3 is TGTGCCAGCAGCTTTAATTATGAGGGAACACCCCTCCACTTT. Translated, it gives CASSFNYEGTPLHF. Full variable domain (outside the CDR3, taken from reference TRBV11-2 and TRBJ1-6): EAGVAQSPRYKIIEKRQSVAFWCNPISGHATLYWYQQILGQGPKLLIQFQNNGVVDDSQLPKDRFSAERLKGVDSTLKIQPAKLEDSAVYLCASSFNYEGTPLHFGNGTRLTVT.

The J gene is TRBJ2-5, the V gene TRBV28, with D tentatively TRBD2 (7 bases). The ends were cut back, 10 bases at V and 2 bases at J, with 20 bases in the middle. The V gene's germline CDR1 is MDHEN and CDR2 SYDVKM. The CDR3 is 15 amino acids. Here the CDR3 reads CAILGGGTGQETQYF. CDR3 DNA sequence: TGTGCCATACTGGGGGGGGGCACCGGACAAGAGACCCAGTACTTC.

V is TRBV19 and J is TRBJ2-5; no clear D gene. Germline V CDR1 and CDR2: LNHDA, SQIVND (reference sequence). CDR3 length: 14 amino acids. V lost 3 bases and J lost 5, with 13 bases in between. This CDR3 reads CASSIEPRWETQYF. Here the CDR3 DNA reads TGTGCCAGTAGTATCGAGCCTAGGTGGGAGACCCAGTACTTC.

This clone was seen only once. The gene calls are TRBV14 and TRBJ2-1; TRBD2 agrees at 10 bases. V shed 3 bases, J shed 6 bases, and the junction held 14 bases outside the gene matches. This CDR3 has 18 residues. The germline V gene has CDR1 SGHDN and CDR2 FVKESK. CDR3 in amino acids: CASSQEGLAVTRGNEQFF. The CDR3 nucleotides read TGTGCCAGCAGCCAGGAAGGACTAGCGGTTACAAGGGGCAATGAGCAGTTCTTC. The complete variable domain, with remaining parts taken from reference TRBV14 and TRBJ2-1, reads EAGVTQFPSHSVIEKGQTVTLRCDPISGHDNLYWYRRVMGKEIKFLLHFVKESKQDESGMPNNRFLAERTGGTYSTLKVQPAELEDSGVYFCASSQEGLAVTRGNEQFFGPGTRLTVL.

This clone was seen just once. This chain joins TRBV6-1 and TRBJ1-2, with 8 bases fitting TRBD1. The CDR3 contains 14 residues. With 3 bases clipped from V and 5 bases from J, the junction kept 5 bases outside the gene matches. CDR1 is MNHNS, CDR2 SASEGT, per germline. The CDR3 loop is CASSDVGQAYGYTF. The CDR3 bases are TGTGCCAGCAGTGATGTGGGACAGGCATATGGCTACACCTTC.

This clone was recorded a few times. CDR3: CASSPPGLAGIPREQYF. The CDR3 DNA reads TGTGCCAGCTCACCACCGGGGCTAGCGGGAATTCCTCGCGAGCAGTACTTC. This rearrangement joins TRBV18 to TRBJ2-7, with TRBD2 matching over 9 bases. Trimming removed 0 bases from V and 6 bases from J; junction bases left unmatched: 12. The CDR3 consists of 17 residues. Germline lookup yields CDR1 KGHSH and CDR2 LQKENI.

In its sample, this clone was seen a few times. The chain uses TRBV7-2 and TRBJ2-5, with 8 bases identical to TRBD1. Per the germline V gene, CDR1 is SGHTA and CDR2 is FQGNSA. CDR3 size: 15 residues. With 5 bases clipped from V and 5 bases from J, the junction kept 10 bases outside the gene matches. CDR3 protein: CASSIRPGGGETQYF. CDR3 DNA: TGTGCCAGCAGCATCAGACCAGGGGGCGGGGAGACCCAGTACTTC.

V and J are TRBV7-2 and TRBJ2-2, with TRBD2 identical over 14 bases. Looked up from germline, CDR1 is SGHTA and CDR2 is FQGNSA. After removal of 5 bases from V and 2 bases from J, the junction contained 7 bases not matched to a gene. The CDR3 length is 18 residues. The CDR3 region is CASSETSGRAANTGELFF. DNA of the CDR3: TGTGCCAGCAGCGAGACTAGCGGGAGGGCCGCCAACACCGGGGAGCTGTTTTTT.

This chain connects TRBV28 to TRBJ2-3; 12 nucleotides align to TRBD2. The CDR3 runs to 15 residues. Per germline, CDR1 MDHEN and CDR2 SYDVKM. The ends lost 5 bases at V and 7 bases at J; junction bases unmatched: 7. CDR3 in amino acids: CASSTTSGSVYTQYF. CDR3 coding DNA: TGTGCCAGCAGTACGACTAGCGGGAGTGTCTATACGCAGTATTTT.

Turning to this clone: Other DNA sequences in the sample encode the same CDR3. CDR3 sequence (DNA): TGTGCCAGTAGTATAACAGGGGCTAACACCGGGGAGCTGTTTTTT. Translation: CASSITGANTGELFF. The chain links TRBV19 to TRBJ2-2; 7 bases align to TRBD1. The V and J ends lost 2 bases and 2 bases, in that order; junction bases with no gene match: 2. Germline V gene data show CDR1 as LNHDA and CDR2 as SQIVND (reference sequence). CDR3 length: 15 amino acids. The variable domain in full, with the rest retrieved from reference TRBV19 and TRBJ2-2, is DGGITQSPKYLFRKEGQNVTLSCEQNLNHDAMYWYRQDPGQGLRLIYYSQIVNDFQKGDIAEGYSVSREKKESFPLTVTSAQKNPTAFYLCASSITGANTGELFFGEGSRLTVL.

The chain is built from TRBV6-1 and TRBJ1-5, with D possibly matching TRBD1 (6 bases). The germline V gene has CDR1 MNHNS and CDR2 SASEGT. V lost 1 base, J lost 7 bases, and 11 bases lay in between. CDR3 length: 14 amino acids. CDR3 bases: TGTGCCAGCAGTGAAGAACAGGGTTGGCAGCCCCAGCATTTT. Protein product: CASSEEQGWQPQHF.